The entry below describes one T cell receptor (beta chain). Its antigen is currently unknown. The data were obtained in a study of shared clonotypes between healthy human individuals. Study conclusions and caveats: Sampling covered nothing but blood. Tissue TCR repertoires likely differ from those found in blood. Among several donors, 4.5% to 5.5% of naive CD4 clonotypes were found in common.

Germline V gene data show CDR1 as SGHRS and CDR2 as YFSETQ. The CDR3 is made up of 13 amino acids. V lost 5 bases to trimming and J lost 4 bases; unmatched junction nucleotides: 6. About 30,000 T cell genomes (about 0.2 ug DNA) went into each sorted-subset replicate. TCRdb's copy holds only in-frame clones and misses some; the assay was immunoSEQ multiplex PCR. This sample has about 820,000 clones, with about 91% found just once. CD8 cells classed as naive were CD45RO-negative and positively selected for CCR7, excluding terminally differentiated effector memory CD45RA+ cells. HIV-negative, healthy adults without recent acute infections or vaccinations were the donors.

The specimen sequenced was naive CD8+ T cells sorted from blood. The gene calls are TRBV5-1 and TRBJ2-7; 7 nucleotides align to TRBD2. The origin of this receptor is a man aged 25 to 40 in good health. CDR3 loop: CASRGAGRYEQYF. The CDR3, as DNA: TGCGCCAGCAGAGGAGCGGGACGATACGAGCAGTACTTC. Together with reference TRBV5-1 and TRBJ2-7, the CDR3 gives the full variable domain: KAGVTQTPRYLIKTRGQQVTLSCSPISGHRSVSWYQQTPGQGLQFLFEYFSETQRNKGNFPGRFSGRQFSNSRSEMNVSTLELGDSALYLCASRGAGRYEQYFGPGTRLTVT.